This TCR gamma chain stems from a study of gamma delta lymphoproliferative disorders and STAT genes. Germline loops: CDR1 EGSTGY, CDR2 YDSYTSSV. CDR3 size: 18 residues. Trimming took 0 bases from V and 0 from J; bases not matched to a gene: 10. Sequencing used genomic DNA taken from PBMCs of patients and controls. This clone is medium-sized in the sample. TCRdb reanalysed the multiplex PCR reads with CATT. The table has under 2,500 gamma-chain clones, under 10% seen once. This chain links TRGV4 with TRGJP1. TCRdb records no J gene; here it was assigned by comparing the DNA to germline. The clonotype originates from a human donor with gamma-delta T-cell large granular lymphocyte leukemia. Sequencing used blood. Here the CDR3 DNA reads TGTGCCACCTGGGATGGGCCCAGACGAAATACCACTGGTTGGTTCAAGATATTT. Its translation: CATWDGPRRNTTGWFKIF.